Listed below are T cell receptor beta chains from one sample, sequenced in a study of response to subunit inactivated influenza vaccine. Using its own MiXCR run on the RT-PCR reads, TCRdb lists one record per CDR3 protein. The sample has 500,000 to 550,000 distinct CDR3 sequences, under 8.5% seen once. The sample here was PBMCs from blood, taken roughly 24 months after vaccination. The source of these receptors is a man aged 50-75 years who received an inactivated influenza vaccine. CDR3s include the opening cysteine and the closing phenylalanine or tryptophan. A D gene is named only where the DNA matches it firmly. A clone size is listed for some rows: how often the clone was seen (once, few, many), or a class if it is expanded.

j_call v_call d_call clone_size cdr3_aa cdr3_nt
TRBJ2-2 TRBV4-1 TRBD2 NA CASSQDIRGGNTGELFF TGCGCCAGCAGCCAAGATATACGGGGGGGGAACACCGGGGAGCTGTTTTTT
TRBJ2-3 TRBV7-2 NA few CASSPPRAGPSTDTQYF TGTGCCAGCAGCCCCCCCCGAGCAGGGCCTAGCACAGATACGCAGTATTTT
TRBJ2-7 TRBV7-9 NA few CASSSTGAYSEQYF TGTGCCAGCAGCTCGACCGGGGCCTACTCCGAGCAGTACTTC
TRBJ2-3 TRBV20-1 TRBD2 NA CSARVFGAGEDTQYF TGCAGTGCTAGGGTTTTCGGGGCGGGAGAGGATACGCAGTATTTT
TRBJ1-4 TRBV6-1 NA NA CASREALRGNEKLFF TGTGCCAGCAGAGAGGCCCTTAGGGGTAATGAAAAACTGTTTTTT
TRBJ1-1 TRBV20-1 NA NA CSARDRLLNTEAFF TGCAGTGCTAGGGACCGACTTCTGAACACTGAAGCTTTCTTT
TRBJ2-7 TRBV3-1 NA few CASSQTSGYYEQYF TGTGCCAGCAGCCAAACGAGCGGATACTACGAGCAGTACTTC
TRBJ2-2 TRBV2 NA few CASSTTRTGELFF TGTGCCAGCAGTACAACACGCACCGGGGAGCTGTTTTTT
TRBJ2-1 TRBV3-1 NA few CASSQEMGALYNEQFF TGTGCCAGCAGCCAAGAGATGGGGGCCCTCTACAATGAGCAGTTCTTC
TRBJ1-1 TRBV20-1 TRBD1 few CSASRGAQGAGTEAFF TGCAGTGCTAGTCGGGGGGCTCAGGGGGCTGGCACTGAAGCTTTCTTT
TRBJ2-5 TRBV20-1 NA many CSATDSQETQYF TGCAGTGCAACGGACAGTCAAGAGACCCAGTACTTC
TRBJ1-1 TRBV10-2 TRBD1 few CASSAPGTGDTEAFF TGCGCCAGCAGTGCACCCGGGACAGGGGACACTGAAGCTTTCTTT
TRBJ2-3 TRBV14 NA many CASSQFRDTDTDTQYF TGTGCCAGCAGCCAGTTCCGGGACACGGACACAGATACGCAGTATTTT
TRBJ2-2 TRBV28 TRBD2 few CASSVSGGWRTDTGELFF TGTGCCAGCAGTGTATCGGGAGGGTGGCGGACCGACACCGGGGAGCTGTTTTTT
TRBJ2-5 TRBV11-2 NA few CASSPRVQETQYF TGTGCCAGCAGTCCCAGAGTACAAGAGACCCAGTACTTC
TRBJ2-3 TRBV5-1 TRBD2 few CASSLAVAGGSDTQYF TGCGCCAGCAGCTTGGCCGTGGCGGGAGGGTCAGATACGCAGTATTTT
TRBJ2-5 TRBV5-5 TRBD1 NA CASSLDRGDMETQYF TGTGCCAGCAGCTTGGACAGGGGGGATATGGAGACCCAGTACTTC
TRBJ2-3 TRBV28 TRBD2 NA CASSFFGGRTDTQYF TGTGCCAGCAGTTTCTTTGGCGGGAGAACAGATACGCAGTATTTT
TRBJ2-6 TRBV28 TRBD1 NA CASSLNWGSPGTGRTGANVLTF TGTGCCAGCAGTTTAAATTGGGGTTCACCCGGGACAGGGAGGACTGGGGCCAACGTCCTGACTTTC
TRBJ2-2 TRBV7-9 NA few CASSFTSRATGELFF TGTGCCAGCAGCTTCACAAGTAGGGCCACCGGGGAGCTGTTTTTT
TRBJ1-2 TRBV7-9 NA many CASSLGGAVYGYTF TGTGCCAGCAGCTTAGGAGGAGCAGTCTATGGCTACACCTTC
TRBJ2-1 TRBV20-1 TRBD2 few CSARTSGIPGNEQFF TGCAGTGCTCGTACTAGCGGGATCCCTGGGAATGAGCAGTTCTTC
TRBJ1-3 TRBV30 NA NA CACIDSTGNTIYF TGTGCCTGTATTGACAGTACTGGAAACACCATATATTTT
TRBJ2-1 TRBV12-3/TRBV12-4 NA NA CASSTGRGLHEQFF TGTGCCAGCAGTACGGGAAGGGGCCTCCATGAGCAGTTCTTC
TRBJ2-7 TRBV6-2/TRBV6-3 NA few CASAGWALRGNPYEQYF TGTGCCAGCGCAGGGTGGGCCCTTAGAGGGAACCCCTACGAGCAGTACTTC
TRBJ2-1 TRBV5-5 TRBD2 NA CASSQGGLAANEQFF TGTGCCAGCAGCCAGGGGGGACTAGCGGCCAATGAGCAGTTCTTC
TRBJ1-2 TRBV23-1 NA many CASSQSGHRNYGYTF TGCGCCAGCAGTCAATCGGGTCACAGAAACTATGGCTACACCTTC
TRBJ1-2 TRBV20-1 NA NA CSATGPGGYTF TGCAGTGCCACAGGGCCCGGAGGCTACACCTTC
TRBJ2-5 TRBV2 NA NA CASSEPWQGLLKTQYF TGTGCCAGCAGTGAACCGTGGCAGGGACTCTTAAAGACCCAGTACTTC
TRBJ2-7 TRBV3-1 TRBD1 few CASSQGQGANEQYF TGTGCCAGCAGCCAGGGACAGGGGGCGAACGAGCAGTACTTC
TRBJ2-7 TRBV5-1 NA many CASSLSGEGYEQYF TGCGCCAGCAGCTTGTCCGGAGAGGGCTACGAGCAGTACTTC
TRBJ1-1 TRBV7-3 NA NA CASSSQGPPNTEAFF TGTGCCAGCAGCTCACAGGGCCCTCCGAACACTGAAGCTTTCTTT
TRBJ2-5 TRBV30 NA NA CAWGENTGSQYF TGTGCCTGGGGAGAGAATACAGGGAGCCAGTACTTC
TRBJ2-1 TRBV19 TRBD2 few CASSRRTSVNNEQFF TGTGCCAGTAGTAGAAGGACTAGCGTCAACAATGAGCAGTTCTTC
TRBJ2-1 TRBV20-1 NA NA CSATEGTNEQFF TGCAGTGCCACAGAGGGTACGAATGAGCAGTTCTTC
TRBJ1-2 TRBV7-9 TRBD1 NA CASSVGTVNYGYTF TGTGCCAGCAGCGTCGGGACAGTGAACTATGGCTACACCTTC
TRBJ2-2 TRBV11-1 NA many CASSSTRAEHTNTGELFF TGTGCCAGCAGCTCGACCAGGGCAGAACACACCAACACCGGGGAGCTGTTTTTT
TRBJ2-3 TRBV12-3/TRBV12-4 NA few CASSLMGGSTADTQYF TGTGCCAGCAGTTTAATGGGGGGATCCACAGCCGATACGCAGTATTTT
TRBJ2-7 TRBV7-2 NA many CASSLAGPSYEQYF TGTGCCAGCAGCTTAGCCGGGCCCTCCTACGAGCAGTACTTC
TRBJ2-7 TRBV20-1 NA NA CSARGSGTYEQYF TGCAGTGCTAGAGGTAGCGGTACCTACGAGCAGTACTTC
TRBJ2-5 TRBV4-1 NA many CASSQGSREDETQYF TGCGCCAGCAGCCAAGGGAGCCGAGAGGACGAGACCCAGTACTTC